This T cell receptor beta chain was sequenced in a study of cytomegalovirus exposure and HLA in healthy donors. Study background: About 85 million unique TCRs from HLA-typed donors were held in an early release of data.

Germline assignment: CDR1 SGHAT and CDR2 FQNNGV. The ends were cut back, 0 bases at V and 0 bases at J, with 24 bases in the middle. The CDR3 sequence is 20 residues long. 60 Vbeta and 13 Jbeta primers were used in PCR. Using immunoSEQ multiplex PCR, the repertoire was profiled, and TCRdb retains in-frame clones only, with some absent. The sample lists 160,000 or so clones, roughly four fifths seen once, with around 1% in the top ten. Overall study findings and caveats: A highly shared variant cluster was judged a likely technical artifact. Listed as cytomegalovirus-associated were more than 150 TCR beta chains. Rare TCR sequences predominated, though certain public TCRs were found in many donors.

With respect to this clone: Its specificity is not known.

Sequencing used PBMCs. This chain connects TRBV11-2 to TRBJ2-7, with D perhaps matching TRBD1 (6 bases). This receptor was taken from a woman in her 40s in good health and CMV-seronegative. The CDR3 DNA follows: TGTGCCAGCAGCTTAGAAAACGTAGGCAGGGGAGCCTTTCTCTCCTACGAGCAGTACTTC. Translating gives CASSLENVGRGAFLSYEQYF.